This T cell receptor (beta chain) came from a study of blood T cell repertoires in COVID-19. Per the study methods: From reference gene primer amplification, estimates of nucleated cell counts were derived. Sequencing used immunoSEQ multiplex PCR; TCRdb keeps in-frame clones, though not all of them. The DNA was the basis for D and trimming; V, J and clone size are from that table. The table includes a few hundred thousand clones, about 89% detected once. The CDR3 has 12 amino acids. The ends were cut back, 0 bases at V and 5 bases at J, with 5 bases in the middle. The germline gives CDR1 SEHNR, CDR2 FQNEAQ (reference sequence).

The TCR comes from a woman aged 45-59 years with acute or convalescent COVID-19. The sample consisted of peripheral blood. The V gene is TRBV7-9, the J gene TRBJ2-7; D remains ambiguous. The CDR3 protein is CASSLAVNEQYF. As DNA, the CDR3 is TGTGCCAGCAGCTTAGCCGTAAACGAGCAGTACTTC.